This TCR beta chain appears in the sequencing data of a study of T-cell memory formation after mild COVID-19. Whole-study results and caveats: Clones that contracted clustered mainly in CM and EM if CD4+ and in EMRA if CD8+.

TCRdb independently ran MiXCR on the 5' RACE reads; one entry per CDR3 protein. The sample holds some 350,000 distinct CDR3 sequences, about 16% seen once. Germline V gives CDR1 SGHKS, CDR2 YYEKEE (reference sequence). V shed 4 bases, J shed 7 bases, and the junction held 7 bases outside the gene matches. This CDR3 has 14 residues. Note on this clonotype: Its antigen is unknown.

The sequenced sample consisted of PBMCs or a T cell subset sorted from them (not recorded which). The rearrangement joins TRBV5-5 to TRBJ1-1; 10 positions match TRBD1. This receptor was obtained from a young man who had mild COVID-19 (a few samples of this study predate the infection). Cell type and time point are not known. The CDR3 DNA follows: TGTGCCAGCAGCCTGACAGGGGGCCGGGGTGAAGCTTTCTTT. Its protein is CASSLTGGRGEAFF.